The clone carrying this T cell receptor beta chain was counted a single time. The antigen is undetermined. The data derive from a study of Ad26.COV2.S vaccination and SARS-CoV-2 variants. Study-level results: Similar non-spike TCR breadth was observed in recipients of vaccine and of placebo. Using TCR breadth and depth analyses may have led to underestimated total T cell responses. A substantial breadth of spike-specific CD8+ and CD4+ T cell responses after vaccination has been reported.

V lost 4 bases to trimming and J lost 2 bases; unmatched junction nucleotides: 6. The CDR3 spans 15 residues. Per the germline V gene, CDR1 is SGHAT and CDR2 is FQNNGV. The protocol was immunoSEQ multiplex PCR, while the TCRdb copy is restricted to in-frame clones and leaves out a portion. The sample includes about 140,000 clones, 80% to 90% of them seen just once. The chain has TRBV11-2 and TRBJ2-7, with 9 nucleotides matching TRBD2. Sequencing used peripheral blood, obtained after recovery from COVID-19. The TCR was taken from a human donor who had recovered from COVID-19. Here the CDR3 reads CASSSPGLAPYEQYF. The CDR3 DNA is TGTGCCAGCAGCTCGCCGGGACTAGCACCCTACGAGCAGTACTTC.